The T cell receptor beta chain described here comes from a study of OX40 agonist ivuxolimab in advanced cancers. With regard to this clone: What it recognizes is unknown.

Whole-study findings and limits: Averaging showed that CD8+ T cells had more expanded clones than CD4+ did. Expanded peripheral T cell antigen specificity was not determined. A proportion of nonresponders additionally exhibited low normalized T-cell clonal expansion.

Clones were sequenced by immunoSEQ multiplex PCR, and TCRdb holds only the in-frame ones, with some missing. This sample has around 24,000 clones, with over 80% found just once. Sequencing was performed on CD4+ or CD8+ T cells sorted from blood, taken in a trial of the OX40 agonist ivuxolimab. This TCR was sampled from an adult with an advanced solid tumor such as melanoma, head and neck, liver or kidney cancer.

CDR3 loop: CASSTAELDTQYF. As DNA, the CDR3 is TGCGCCAGCAGCACCGCCGAATTGGATACGCAGTATTTT. This sequence joins TRBV5-1 and TRBJ2-3; D not resolved. CDR1 is SGHRS and CDR2 is YFSETQ in the germline V gene. The CDR3 runs 13 residues. Between the trimmed V and J ends, which lost 4 bases and 6 bases, there was a span of 12 bases.